Following are 27 T cell receptor beta chains from one sample sequenced in a study of OX40 agonist ivuxolimab in advanced cancers. Here immunoSEQ multiplex PCR was the method, and the copy in TCRdb shows in-frame clones only, minus some. In the table there are 50,000 to 60,000 clones, about 90% of which are singletons. The sample was CD4+ or CD8+ T cells sorted from blood, taken in a trial of the OX40 agonist ivuxolimab. The receptor set was obtained from an adult with an advanced solid tumor such as melanoma, head and neck, liver or kidney cancer.

Relative to its sample, this clone is medium-sized (0.01 to 0.1%). The chain is built from TRBV9 and TRBJ2-1, with D uncertain. CDR1 is SGDLS, CDR2 YYNGEE, per germline. V was shortened by 3 bases and J by 0 bases, with 10 bases between the two germline ends. The CDR3 runs 15 residues. In DNA form, the CDR3 reads TGTGCCAGCAGCGCCTTTTTCGGCTCCTACAATGAGCAGTTCTTC. It encodes CASSAFFGSYNEQFF.

The chain has TRBV7-9 and TRBJ2-2; no clear D gene. V was trimmed by 1 base and J by 6 bases, leaving 3 bases between them. The CDR3 runs 12 residues. Germline CDR1 is SEHNR and CDR2 is FQNEAQ (reference sequence). CDR3 protein: CASSLVPGELFF. Here the CDR3 DNA reads TGTGCCAGCAGCTTAGTTCCCGGGGAGCTGTTTTTT.

This chain uses TRBV19 with TRBJ2-7; 11 positions agree with TRBD1. J was trimmed by 3 bases and V by 6 bases; bases with no gene match: 7. Germline loops: CDR1 LNHDA, CDR2 SQIVND (reference sequence). The CDR3 runs 15 residues. The DNA for the CDR3 is TGTGCCAGTAGCTTCGGGACAGGGGGGGGCTACGAGCAGTACTTC. This translates into CASSFGTGGGYEQYF.

The chain employs TRBV6-1 and TRBJ1-3; D is ambiguous. The CDR3 extends over 14 amino acids. Germline CDR1 is MNHNS and CDR2 is SASEGT. V was pared by 10 bases and J by 6 bases, with 19 bases between. This chain's CDR3 is CATTIPLAANTIYF. In nucleotides, the CDR3 is TGTGCCACCACTATACCTCTAGCAGCAAACACCATATATTTT.

This chain uses TRBV28 with TRBJ1-1; weak D call: TRBD1 (6 bases). V was shortened by 8 bases and J by 6 bases, with 10 bases between the two germline ends. The CDR3 is made up of 11 amino acids. Germline V gene lookup returns CDR1 MDHEN and CDR2 SYDVKM. CDR3: CASAQGPEAFF. CDR3 in DNA: TGTGCCAGCGCACAGGGTCCTGAAGCTTTCTTT.

V and J are TRBV9 and TRBJ2-7, with D perhaps TRBD1 or TRBD2 (6 bases each). The CDR3 is 15 amino acids. Germline lookup yields CDR1 SGDLS and CDR2 YYNGEE. Trimming took off 1 base at V and 3 bases at J, with 14 bases between the two ends. The CDR3 nucleotides read TGTGCCAGCAGCGTAAGGGGGGACACTGACTACGAGCAGTACTTC. It is translated as CASSVRGDTDYEQYF. The full variable domain, with the rest looked up from reference TRBV9 and TRBJ2-7, is DSGVTQTPKHLITATGQRVTLRCSPRSGDLSVYWYQQSLDQGLQFLIQYYNGEERAKGNILERFSAQQFPDLHSELNLSSLELGDSALYFCASSVRGDTDYEQYFGPGTRLTVT.

The chain combines TRBV19 with TRBJ2-1; 10 nucleotides line up with TRBD1. In germline, CDR1 is LNHDA, CDR2 SQIVND (reference sequence). The CDR3 runs to 14 residues. Trimming took 5 bases from V and 8 from J; bases not matched to a gene: 6. The CDR3 reads CASSFGTGVHEQFF. The CDR3 region has the DNA TGTGCCAGTAGTTTCGGGACAGGGGTCCATGAGCAGTTCTTC.

The chain links TRBV19 to TRBJ2-1, with 9 bases lining up with TRBD2. The J segment lost 13 bases and the V segment lost 5 bases, leaving 12 bases of the junction unmatched. This CDR3 region has 14 residues. Germline V gene data show CDR1 as LNHDA and CDR2 as SQIVND (reference sequence). The CDR3 coding sequence is TGTGCCAGTAGTTCACCCTTGGGACTAGCTTCACAGTTCTTC. Encoded protein: CASSSPLGLASQFF. Filled out from reference TRBV19 and TRBJ2-1, the complete variable domain reads DGGITQSPKYLFRKEGQNVTLSCEQNLNHDAMYWYRQDPGQGLRLIYYSQIVNDFQKGDIAEGYSVSREKKESFPLTVTSAQKNPTAFYLCASSSPLGLASQFFGPGTRLTVL.

This clone appeared a single time. The rearrangement links TRBV7-9 to TRBJ2-7; D assignment may be TRBD1 or TRBD2 (5 bases each). This CDR3 region has 15 residues. The V and J ends lost 0 bases and 4 bases respectively, with 13 bases between them. From germline, CDR1 is SEHNR and CDR2 FQNEAQ (reference sequence). CDR3 bases: TGTGCCAGCAGCTTAGCTGTGGGGGAGAGGTACGAGCAGTACTTC. Protein: CASSLAVGERYEQYF.

This clone has only one observation. The chain is built from TRBV12-5 and TRBJ2-7; possibly TRBD2 for D (5 bases). Trimming left V 7 bases short and J 4 bases short, with 11 bases between. The CDR3 spans 12 residues. CDR1 and CDR2 from the germline V gene are LGHNT and FRNRAP. The CDR3 sequence is CASASGGYEQYF. The CDR3 DNA is TGTGCTAGTGCCTCAGGCGGGTACGAGCAGTACTTC.

The gene calls are TRBV6-5 and TRBJ2-2; D perhaps matches TRBD1 (5 bases). The V end lost 3 bases, the J end lost 5 bases, and 13 bases lay between the germline ends. The germline CDR1 and CDR2 sequences are MNHEY and SVGAGI. The CDR3 loop spans 15 amino acids. As DNA, the CDR3 is TGTGCCAGCAGTTATATCCAGGCAGGGACCGGGGAGCTGTTTTTT. Protein sequence: CASSYIQAGTGELFF.

This clone is deemed large. J is TRBJ2-2 and V is TRBV28; TRBD2 aligns across 7 bases. Germline CDR1 MDHEN, CDR2 SYDVKM. This CDR3 region has 15 residues. V lost 7 bases and J lost 5; bases outside the gene matches: 10. CDR3 residues: CASNLAGVDTGELFF. The CDR3 DNA follows: TGTGCCAGCAACCTCGCGGGAGTGGATACCGGGGAGCTGTTTTTT.

The rearrangement links TRBV2 to TRBJ2-6, with 7 bases fitting TRBD1. V shed 1 base, J shed 4 bases, and the junction held 7 bases outside the gene matches. This CDR3 has 17 residues. In germline, CDR1 is SNHLY, CDR2 FYNNEI. The CDR3 coding sequence is TGTGCCAGCAGTGAAGGGACAGGCCCCCTCGGGGCCAACGTCCTGACTTTC. Protein product: CASSEGTGPLGANVLTF.

This chain joins TRBV6-5 and TRBJ2-7, with D hard to call. Per germline, CDR1 MNHEY and CDR2 SVGAGI. The CDR3 totals 13 residues. V lost 0 bases and J 2 bases, leaving 5 bases between the germline ends. The CDR3 nucleotides read TGTGCCAGCAGTTACTCCCGGGCCTACGAGCAGTACTTC. This translates into CASSYSRAYEQYF.

This chain connects TRBV10-3 to TRBJ2-7, with TRBD1 as a possible D gene (7 bases). This CDR3 is 16 amino acids long. CDR1 and CDR2 (germline): ENHRY, SYGVKD. V gave up 0 bases and J gave up 0 bases, with 12 bases separating them. The CDR3 DNA reads TGTGCCATCAGTGAGTCGTGGCAGGGGGGCTCCTACGAGCAGTACTTC. It encodes CAISESWQGGSYEQYF.

This chain links TRBV28 with TRBJ2-2; 16 bases match TRBD2. Germline lookup yields CDR1 MDHEN and CDR2 SYDVKM. The CDR3 runs 18 residues. V lost 4 bases to trimming and J lost 4 bases; unmatched junction nucleotides: 6. As DNA, the CDR3 is TGTGCCAGCAGTTCCGGGACTAGCGGGAGGGTAGGCACCGGGGAGCTGTTTTTT. Protein: CASSSGTSGRVGTGELFF. The full variable domain, its missing parts supplied by reference TRBV28 and TRBJ2-2, is DVKVTQSSRYLVKRTGEKVFLECVQDMDHENMFWYRQDPGLGLRLIYFSYDVKMKEKGDIPEGYSVSREKKERFSLILESASTNQTSMYLCASSSGTSGRVGTGELFFGEGSRLTVL.

The J gene is TRBJ1-5, the V gene TRBV30; TRBD1 is a possible D gene (5 bases). CDR1 is GTSNPN and CDR2 is SVGIG in the germline V gene (reference sequence). With 0 bases removed from V and 2 bases from J, the gap between germline ends came to 8 bases. The CDR3 contains 14 residues. The CDR3 nucleotides read TGTGCCTGGAGTGTGGGGGTCGGCAATCAGCCCCAGCATTTT. Translating it yields CAWSVGVGNQPQHF.

The chain has TRBV28 and TRBJ2-2; D gene uncertain. Trimming cost V 6 bases and J 3 bases, with 14 bases left between them. The CDR3 is 15 residues long. In germline, CDR1 is MDHEN, CDR2 SYDVKM. CDR3 nucleotides: TGTGCCAGCAGACTACGGGTGGATGACACCGGGGAGCTGTTTTTT. This gives the protein CASRLRVDDTGELFF.

The gene calls are TRBV7-3 and TRBJ2-5; TRBD2 aligns across 7 bases. J gave up 5 bases and V 3 bases, and 9 bases lay outside the gene matches. There are 15 residues in the CDR3. Germline CDR1 and CDR2: SGHTA and FQGTGA. CDR3 coding DNA: TGTGCCAGCAGCTTCATGGGCGGGAGTCGGGAGACCCAGTACTTC. Its translation is CASSFMGGSRETQYF.

This sequence joins TRBV7-9 and TRBJ2-1, with 9 nucleotides matching TRBD2. The CDR3 runs 17 residues. V shed 1 base and J 7 bases; nucleotides not matched to a gene: 11. Germline CDR1 reads SEHNR; CDR2 reads FQNEAQ (reference sequence). The CDR3 DNA follows: TGTGCCAGCAGCTTAGAGCCGTCGGCGGGAGGGGGGAATGAGCAGTTCTTC. Protein sequence: CASSLEPSAGGGNEQFF.

The chain recombines TRBV10-3 with TRBJ2-7; D is possibly TRBD2 (5 bases). This CDR3 spans 11 amino acids. Between the trimmed V and J ends, which lost 5 bases and 7 bases, there was a span of 9 bases. CDR1 is ENHRY, CDR2 SYGVKD, per germline. DNA for the CDR3: TGTGCCATCAGTAACGGAGGTGAGCAGTACTTC. Protein product: CAISNGGEQYF.

This rearrangement joins TRBV19 to TRBJ1-1; possibly TRBD1 for D (5 bases). CDR3 length: 14 residues. Trimming shortened V by 5 bases and J by 3 bases, and 13 bases separated the two germline ends. Looked up from germline, CDR1 is LNHDA and CDR2 is SQIVND (reference sequence). The CDR3: CASSPGTVYTEAFF. The CDR3 DNA reads TGTGCCAGTAGTCCGGGGACGGTTTACACTGAAGCTTTCTTT.

The chain has TRBV7-9 and TRBJ1-3, with D hard to call. V lost 6 bases and J lost 4, with 7 bases in between. Germline V gives CDR1 SEHNR, CDR2 FQNEAQ (reference sequence). This CDR3 has 12 residues. The CDR3 reads CASRHSGNTIYF. The DNA of the CDR3 is TGTGCCAGCAGACATTCAGGAAACACCATATATTTT.

By share, this clone counts as large. The sample contains more than one DNA sequence encoding this CDR3. The J gene is TRBJ1-1, the V gene TRBV5-8; 7 bases agree with TRBD1. The CDR3 runs to 14 residues. CDR1 SGHTS and CDR2 YDEGEE come from the germline V gene. After removal of 3 bases from V and 0 bases from J, the junction contained 2 bases not matched to a gene. The DNA of the CDR3 is TGTGCCAGCAGCTGGGACAGTCTGAACACTGAAGCTTTCTTT. Its protein is CASSWDSLNTEAFF.

The chain carries TRBV13 and TRBJ2-2; D possibly corresponds to TRBD2 (5 bases). CDR3 length equals 13 residues. In germline, CDR1 is PRHDT, CDR2 FYEKMQ (reference sequence). Trimming removed 3 bases from V and 9 bases from J, with 11 bases in between. CDR3 bases: TGTGCCAGCAGCTTTAGCGCGGAGCGGGAGCTGTTTTTT. Translated: CASSFSAERELFF.

This chain connects TRBV6-4 to TRBJ1-5; D ambiguous. Germline CDR1 and CDR2: MRHNA and SNTAGT. With 3 bases removed from V and 4 bases from J, the gap between germline ends came to 7 bases. CDR3 size: 13 residues. The CDR3 nucleotides are TGTGCCAGCAGTGAGGAAGTTAATCAGCCCCAGCATTTT. Its translation is CASSEEVNQPQHF.

Here the CDR3 reads CASSLGPPTANEKLFF. The DNA of the CDR3 is TGTGCCAGCAGCTTAGGGCCCCCGACAGCGAATGAAAAACTGTTTTTT. The chain has TRBV7-2 and TRBJ1-4, with D possibly matching TRBD1 (5 bases). Germline CDR1 and CDR2: SGHTA and FQGNSA. V was pared by 1 base and J by 5 bases, with 14 bases between. The length of the CDR3 is 16 residues.